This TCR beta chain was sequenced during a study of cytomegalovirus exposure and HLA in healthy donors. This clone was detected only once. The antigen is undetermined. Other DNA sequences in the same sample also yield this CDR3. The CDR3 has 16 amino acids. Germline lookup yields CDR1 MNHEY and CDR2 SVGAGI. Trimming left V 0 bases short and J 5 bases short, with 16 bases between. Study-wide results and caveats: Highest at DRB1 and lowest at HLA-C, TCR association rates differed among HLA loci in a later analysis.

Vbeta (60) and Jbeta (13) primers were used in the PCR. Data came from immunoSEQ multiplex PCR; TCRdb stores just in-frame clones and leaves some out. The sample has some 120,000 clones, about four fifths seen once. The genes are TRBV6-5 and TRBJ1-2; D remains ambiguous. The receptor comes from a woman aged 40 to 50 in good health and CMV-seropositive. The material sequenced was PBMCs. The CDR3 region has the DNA TGTGCCAGCAGTTACTCGTCGTCTAGTCCCAAATATGGCTACACCTTC. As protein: CASSYSSSSPKYGYTF.